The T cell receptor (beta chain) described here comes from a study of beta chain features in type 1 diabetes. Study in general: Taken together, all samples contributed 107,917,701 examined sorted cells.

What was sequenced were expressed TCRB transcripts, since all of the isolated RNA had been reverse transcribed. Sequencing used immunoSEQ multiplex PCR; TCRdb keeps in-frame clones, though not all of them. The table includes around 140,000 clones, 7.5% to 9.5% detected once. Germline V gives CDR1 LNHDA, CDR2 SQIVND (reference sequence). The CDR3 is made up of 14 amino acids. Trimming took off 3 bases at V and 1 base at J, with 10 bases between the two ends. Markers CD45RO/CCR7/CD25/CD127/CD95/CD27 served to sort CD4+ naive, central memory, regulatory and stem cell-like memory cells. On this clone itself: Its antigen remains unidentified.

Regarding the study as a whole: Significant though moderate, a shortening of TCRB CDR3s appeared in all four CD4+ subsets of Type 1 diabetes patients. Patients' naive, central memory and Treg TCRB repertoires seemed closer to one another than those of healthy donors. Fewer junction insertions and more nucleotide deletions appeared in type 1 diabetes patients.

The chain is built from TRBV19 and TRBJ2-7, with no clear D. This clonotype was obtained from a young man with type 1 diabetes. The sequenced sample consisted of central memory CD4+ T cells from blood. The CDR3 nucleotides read TGTGCCAGTAGTATGGCAGGTTTATCCTACGAGCAGTACTTC. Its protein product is CASSMAGLSYEQYF. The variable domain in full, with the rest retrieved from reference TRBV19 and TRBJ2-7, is DGGITQSPKYLFRKEGQNVTLSCEQNLNHDAMYWYRQDPGQGLRLIYYSQIVNDFQKGDIAEGYSVSREKKESFPLTVTSAQKNPTAFYLCASSMAGLSYEQYFGPGTRLTVT.